This TCR beta chain was obtained from a study of cytomegalovirus exposure and HLA in healthy donors (dated by TCRdb to about 2017). Regarding the complete study: An earlier analysis of more than 550 of the donors reported around 280 Gb of sequence data and approximately 120 million unique TCR beta sequences obtained from around 180 million T cells. Roughly 300 gigabases of sequencing data and 70 million to 95 million unique TCR sequences made up an early release that covered around 640 HLA-typed donors. Of the approximately 400 genotyped donors, approximately 80% fell in the genetic ancestry cluster associated with self-reported Caucasian donors. The study was designed to test whether signatures of past pathogen exposure could be identified by cataloging public T cell receptors. The study profiled the T cell repertoires of 500 to 800 subjects by immunosequencing and related them to cytomegalovirus serostatus. A separate validation cohort of about 110 different subjects was used in addition to the approximately 670-subject first cohort. The study combined high-throughput TCR immunosequencing, statistical association of individual TCRs with disease status, and machine learning to predict cytomegalovirus infection status. In a later analysis, previously published TCR beta repertoires from 550 to 700 donors were re-analyzed and high-resolution HLA genotyping was added so that TCR occurrence patterns could be studied. The later analysis used no new phenotypic data to find candidate immune exposures, relying instead on TCR beta sequences and their occurrence across donors. An earlier analysis of some 500 of the donors applied high-throughput TCR beta sequencing to assess whether each TCR beta V gene segment acted as functional or pseudogenic. Donor age, sex, ethnicity and CMV serostatus were compiled alongside the repertoire data. A later genetic analysis took genome-wide SNP genotypes for about 55% of the 666 donors and used that subset as a discovery cohort. Every repertoire in the discovery cohort had been generated on one and the same sequencing platform. Class I and class II HLA loci were covered by the typing at four-digit resolution. The number of typed donors differed by locus: roughly 629-640 for A, B, C, DRB1 and DQB1; 500 to 550 for DQA1; approximately 600 for DPA1; and about 450 for DPB1. Roughly five DR-DQ haplotypes were treated as single units for association and clustering because of strong linkage in the cohort. On average, roughly 250,000 unique TCR beta nucleotide sequences were sequenced per donor among a few hundred genotyped donors of the cohort, with 15% to 20% of those sequences being non-productive.

Beyond this particular receptor, the publication reports: Cytomegalovirus status was reported to be diagnosed by the classifier with high specificity and sensitivity in both the original and validation cohorts. The study gave a list of under 200 TCR beta chains associated with cytomegalovirus. In a later analysis, HLA-associated TCR beta chains were found to be more clonally expanded and to have lower generation probabilities than equally common non-associated chains. Linkage disequilibrium might explain the correlated functional status among segregating V segments, but an unknown experimental factor could not be ruled out. In a later analysis, the rate of TCR association differed among HLA loci, with DRB1 alleles having the most associated TCRs and HLA-C alleles having the fewest. A later genetic analysis associated a missense DCLRE1C variant with V-gene and J-gene trimming of TCR beta chains, and an independent cohort replicated the association. Because the 87-base-pair reads could not distinguish some IMGT-functional V segments, including TRBV6-2 and TRBV6-3, those segments were excluded. According to a later analysis, parvovirus B19, influenza, CMV and Epstein-Barr virus appeared linked to several top co-occurrence clusters. The authors suggested that the approach could potentially be extended to other disease states and immunological phenotypes. In an earlier analysis of some 500 of the donors, most TCR beta V segments were observed in productive rearrangements about 87% or about 30% of the time, broadly matching IMGT annotations. Because HLA typing was unavailable for some donors at each locus, only the typed subset was used in association tests. The sequencing pipeline was judged likely to have produced a cluster of highly shared sequence variants as a technical artifact. The only immune exposure information available for the cohort was CMV serostatus. The presence/absence analyses assumed that sequencing depth was roughly uniform across donors, and that assumption may not be true. Three of the identified cytomegalovirus-associated TCR beta chains were confirmed in vitro to be specific for cytomegalovirus antigens. A further reported finding was that TCR beta sequences accurately predicted the HLA-A and HLA-B alleles for most subjects in the first cohort. Because counts were too low, about 18 rarely observed V segments, including chromosome 9 orphons, were excluded from the earlier analysis of several hundred of the donors. In a later genetic analysis, fewer N-insertions in productive TCRs were reported among donors in an Asian-associated ancestry cluster than the roughly 670-donor mean. A later analysis found that most CMV-associated TCR beta chains appeared HLA-restricted, with HLA associations seemingly driven largely by CMV exposure. A later analysis associated about 17,000 TCR beta sequences with specific HLA alleles at a false discovery rate of 0.05. Across donors, most TCR sequences were observed very rarely, whereas some public TCRs were present in many individuals. Only TCR beta chains were sequenced in this cohort, and the absence of alpha or paired-chain data limited detectable features. When HLA alleles, especially DR and DQ, strongly co-occurred, TCR associations were difficult to assign to individual alleles.

In total, roughly 670 healthy bone marrow donors made up the cohort. Cohort members were all nominally healthy when sampled, although unrecorded immune exposures were likely present. The donor tested CMV seropositive and was one of the 289 seropositive cohort members. A peripheral blood sample was provided by each donor, and peripheral blood mononuclear cells were used for TCR beta sequencing. The Qiagen DNeasy Blood Extraction Kit was used to extract genomic DNA from the blood cell samples. The V end loses 4 bases and the J end loses 6 bases, and a stretch of 13 bases separates them. Via the germline V gene, CDR1 is SNHLY and CDR2 FYNNEI. The CDR3 measures 13 amino acids from cysteine to phenylalanine. The CDR3 DNA has 39 bases and is translated from base 1. Library preparation was by the immunoSEQ multiplex PCR assay. For the multiplex PCR, a mixture combining 60 forward primers for TCR Vbeta segments and 13 reverse primers for TCR Jbeta segments was used. Amplification of the CDR3 region of rearranged TCR beta genes was performed with a multiplex PCR assay on genomic DNA. The amplified TCR beta libraries were sequenced on the Illumina HiSeq System as 87-base-pair reads. Per the authors' processing: Across the 500 to 850 repertoires, a later analysis counted 78 million or so unique TCR beta chains, around 10 million of which were shared by at least two donors. Raw reads were error-corrected and collapsed into unique sequences by a nearest-neighbor algorithm in which closely related sequences were merged to remove PCR and sequencing errors. V, D and J gene segments were assigned by aligning CDR3 sequences to IMGT reference sequences. For a sequence to be retained, a match of at least six nucleotides to both a V gene segment and a J gene segment was required. Rearrangements were classified as productive when the CDR3 lacked stop codons and remained in frame with V and J, and all other rearrangements were classified as non-productive. CDR3 was defined according to IMGT convention as the region running from the second conserved V-encoded cysteine to the conserved J-encoded phenylalanine. The earlier analysis of 550 to 650 of the donors excluded any sequence lacking an unambiguous match to a single V gene segment. In an earlier analysis of around 590 of the donors, a V segment was called functional when productive rearrangements were above 56.7%, and segregating when the standard deviation between donors exceeded 5%. To diagnose cytomegalovirus status from the catalog of TCR beta chain sequences, a statistical classification framework was built. In a later analysis, V and J genes were assigned by comparing TCR nucleotide sequences against IMGT/GENE-DB human TR gene sequences. Using the TCRdist pipeline, a later analysis assigned CDR3 sequences along with most-parsimonious VDJ recombination scenarios. In a later analysis, each TCR beta chain was defined by its CDR3 amino acid sequence together with its V-gene family, and reads without a unique V-gene family were excluded. As a way to deal with suspected cross-contamination and a sequencing artifact, a later analysis dropped hundreds of nucleotide sequences that were highly shared and had low generation probability. For each public chain, a later analysis derived a clonal expansion index from normalized ranks of inferred template counts within each repertoire. In a later analysis, generation probabilities were computed using a VDJ recombination model fitted to out-of-frame rearrangements, and the results were checked against IGoR. In a later analysis, TCR-TCR, TCR-HLA and TCR-CMV co-occurrence was scored with hypergeometric tests, and a repertoire-size bias correction was applied to TCR pairs. To estimate false discovery rates, a later analysis permuted the HLA or CMV assignments 20 times. In a later analysis, co-occurring TCRs were grouped using DBSCAN, with TCRdist sequence similarity added in when clustering inside HLA-allele-positive subsets. Repertoires with fewer than 30,000 or more than 120,000 public chains were left out of co-occurrence clustering, as were a few repertoires with anomalous nucleotide sharing. TCRdb took over this immuneACCESS table, retaining in-frame rearrangements with V and J assigned. Such tables are incomplete; in checked studies, under half of the missing clones stem from an unresolved V gene, and the remainder is unexplained. The V and J calls and clone size are taken from that table; D and trimming were inferred from the DNA. This sample holds 70,000 or so clones; 74% were observed only once. The ten largest make up around 10% of the sample.

Comment on this clone: It lacks a known antigen. Base qualities are not at hand, and no much larger clone is one base apart.

The sample comprised PBMCs. This TCR was sampled from a woman aged 60-75 years in good health and CMV-seropositive. The chain employs TRBV2 and TRBJ2-7; D gene: possibly TRBD1, on 5 matching bases. Read as DNA, the sequence is TGTGCCAGCAGTGGACAGTCCTACGGCGAGCAGTACTTC. It encodes CASSGQSYGEQYF.